This entry is about one T cell receptor beta chain. Its antigen is unidentified. This record belongs to a study of T cells in localized non-small cell lung cancer. General study findings and limits: Longer overall survival was associated with a higher density of T cells in the blood. A median of approximately 50 clones ranked among the top 100 in tumor appeared in adjacent lung.

TCRdb keeps only in-frame clones here, not all; method: immunoSEQ multiplex PCR. The sample shows about 8,100 clones, 90% to 95% of them seen only once. V gave up 0 bases and J gave up 4 bases, with 7 bases separating them. Germline values: CDR1 SGHNT, CDR2 YENEEA. This CDR3 is built from 13 residues. This chain uses TRBV11-3 with TRBJ2-7; no reliable D call. The sequence was obtained from a woman aged 40 to 75 with stage I lung adenocarcinoma. The sample in question was peripheral blood, obtained before any cancer treatment. CDR3 DNA sequence: TGTGCCAGCAGCTTAGATATGGGTTACGAGCAGTACTTC. This codes for CASSLDMGYEQYF.